The next 13 T cell receptor beta chains were all read from a single sample in a study of cytomegalovirus exposure and HLA in healthy donors. A multiplex PCR was run with 60 Vbeta primers and 13 Jbeta primers. Here immunoSEQ multiplex PCR was the method, and the copy in TCRdb shows in-frame clones only, minus some. This table holds fewer than 50,000 clones, about 66% found once. The sample was PBMCs. These receptors were collected from a middle-aged man in good health and CMV-seropositive.

A single count supports this clone. The chain recombines TRBV7-3 with TRBJ2-2; D is ambiguous. V gave up 8 bases and J gave up 0 bases, with 10 bases separating them. Germline CDR1 reads SGHTA; CDR2 reads FQGTGA. The CDR3 is 14 amino acids. The CDR3 region is CASSRGANTGELFF. In DNA, the CDR3 is TGTGCCAGCTCCCGTGGAGCGAACACCGGGGAGCTGTTTTTT. Full variable domain (remainder filled in from reference TRBV7-3 and TRBJ2-2): GAGVSQTPSNKVTEKGKYVELRCDPISGHTALYWYRQSLGQGPEFLIYFQGTGAADDSGLPNDRFFAVRPEGSVSTLKIQRTERGDSAVYLCASSRGANTGELFFGEGSRLTVL.

The chain is built from TRBV5-1 and TRBJ2-7, with 7 bases identical to TRBD2. V was clipped by 7 bases and J by 4 bases; unmatched bases: 11. Germline V lookup: CDR1 SGHRS, CDR2 YFSETQ. This CDR3 region has 14 residues. Written as DNA, the CDR3 is TGCGCCAGCGCCGACAGCGGGATCTGGTACGAGCAGTACTTC. This sequence encodes CASADSGIWYEQYF.

The chain couples TRBV7-9 to TRBJ1-2; D may be TRBD1 (5 bases). Trimming pared 5 bases from V and 0 bases from J, leaving 16 bases between. CDR3 length: 16 residues. CDR1 is SEHNR and CDR2 is FQNEAQ in the germline V gene (reference sequence). The CDR3 DNA is TGTGCCAGCAGCCCACAAAACAGGTTAGCTAACTATGGCTACACCTTC. Residues: CASSPQNRLANYGYTF.

This chain connects TRBV7-2 to TRBJ1-1; D is possibly TRBD1 (5 bases). The germline V and J ends were trimmed by 5 bases and 10 bases, with 14 bases remaining between them. Germline CDR1 and CDR2: SGHTA and FQGNSA. The CDR3 loop spans 12 amino acids. CDR3 residues: CASSDQLTGAFF. For the CDR3, the DNA is TGTGCCAGCAGCGATCAGCTTACAGGAGCTTTCTTT.

The chain links TRBV9 to TRBJ2-5; 10 bases are shared with TRBD1. This CDR3 has 18 amino acids. CDR1 and CDR2 (germline): SGDLS, YYNGEE. V was clipped by 2 bases and J by 5 bases; unmatched bases: 15. CDR3 amino acids: CASSVGGIPGQGLETQYF. The CDR3 nucleotides read TGTGCCAGCAGCGTCGGAGGCATACCGGGACAGGGGTTGGAGACCCAGTACTTC. The variable domain in full, with the rest retrieved from reference TRBV9 and TRBJ2-5, is DSGVTQTPKHLITATGQRVTLRCSPRSGDLSVYWYQQSLDQGLQFLIQYYNGEERAKGNILERFSAQQFPDLHSELNLSSLELGDSALYFCASSVGGIPGQGLETQYFGPGTRLLVL.

This chain uses TRBV7-2 with TRBJ2-4, with TRBD1 matching over 7 bases. Germline trimming cut 5 bases from V and 8 bases from J; bases unmatched to any gene: 9. The CDR3 has 14 residues. Germline V gene lookup returns CDR1 SGHTA and CDR2 FQGNSA. The CDR3 sequence: CASSPGTVRDIQYF. CDR3 nucleotides: TGTGCCAGCAGCCCGGGGACAGTGCGGGACATTCAGTACTTC. The full variable domain, with the rest looked up from reference TRBV7-2 and TRBJ2-4, is GAGVSQSPSNKVTEKGKDVELRCDPISGHTALYWYRQSLGQGLEFLIYFQGNSAPDKSGLPSDRFSAERTGGSVSTLTIQRTQQEDSAVYLCASSPGTVRDIQYFGAGTRLSVL.

The chain joins TRBV2 to TRBJ2-3; 9 bases agree with TRBD2. Germline CDR1 and CDR2: SNHLY and FYNNEI. The J segment lost 2 bases and the V segment lost 9 bases, leaving 3 bases of the junction unmatched. This CDR3 is 13 amino acids long. The CDR3 nucleotides read TGTGCCAGTGGGACTAGCCCCACAGATACGCAGTATTTT. Encoded protein: CASGTSPTDTQYF. Drawing the rest from reference TRBV2 and TRBJ2-3, the complete variable domain is EPEVTQTPSHQVTQMGQEVILRCVPISNHLYFYWYRQILGQKVEFLVSFYNNEISEKSEIFDDQFSVERPDGSNFTLKIRSTKLEDSAMYFCASGTSPTDTQYFGPGTRLTVL.

This chain joins TRBV28 and TRBJ1-3; the D gene is possibly TRBD1 (6 bases). This CDR3 region has 16 residues. V was clipped by 5 bases and J by 0 bases, with 14 bases between them. CDR1 and CDR2 from the germline V gene are MDHEN and SYDVKM. Written as DNA, the CDR3 is TGTGCCAGCAGTCACCAACAGGGACCCTCTGGAAACACCATATATTTT. Its protein product is CASSHQQGPSGNTIYF.

This rearrangement joins TRBV5-6 to TRBJ2-6; 8 positions agree with TRBD1. In germline, CDR1 is SGHDT, CDR2 YYEEEE. V was clipped by 0 bases and J by 8 bases; unmatched bases: 4. The length of the CDR3 is 15 residues. Here the CDR3 reads CASSLDRGKSNVLTF. Here the CDR3 DNA reads TGTGCCAGCAGCTTGGACAGGGGGAAGTCCAACGTCCTGACTTTC. Full variable domain (remainder filled in from reference TRBV5-6 and TRBJ2-6): DAGVTQSPTHLIKTRGQQVTLRCSPKSGHDTVSWYQQALGQGPQFIFQYYEEEERQRGNFPDRFSGHQFPNYSSELNVNALLLGDSALYLCASSLDRGKSNVLTFGAGSRLTVL.

The chain links TRBV4-3 to TRBJ2-1; 10 bases agree with TRBD2. The V and J ends lost 0 bases and 0 bases, in that order; junction bases with no gene match: 11. The CDR3 is made up of 20 amino acids. CDR1 and CDR2 (germline): LGHNA, YSLEER. The CDR3 nucleotides are TGCGCCAGCAGCCAAGAAACTAGCGGGGCCACGGTGAGCTCCTACAATGAGCAGTTCTTC. Translation: CASSQETSGATVSSYNEQFF.

This clone was observed a handful of times. The CDR3 here is CASRDSFTDTQYF. As DNA, the CDR3 is TGTGCCAGCAGGGACAGCTTCACAGATACGCAGTATTTT. The chain is built from TRBV2 and TRBJ2-3; D is perhaps TRBD1 (6 bases). The germline gives CDR1 SNHLY, CDR2 FYNNEI. CDR3 length: 13 residues. The V end was cut by 6 bases, the J end by 2 bases, with 9 bases between. Looking up the rest from reference TRBV2 and TRBJ2-3 gives the full variable domain: EPEVTQTPSHQVTQMGQEVILRCVPISNHLYFYWYRQILGQKVEFLVSFYNNEISEKSEIFDDQFSVERPDGSNFTLKIRSTKLEDSAMYFCASRDSFTDTQYFGPGTRLTVL.

Only a few counts were recorded for this clone. V gene TRBV4-3 combines with J gene TRBJ2-7; TRBD1 agrees at 8 bases. Germline V gene data show CDR1 as LGHNA and CDR2 as YSLEER. Losses at the gene ends were 4 bases for V and 4 bases for J; bases not matched to a gene: 6. The CDR3 is made up of 14 amino acids. The CDR3 region is CASSLDRDRYEQYF. The DNA of the CDR3 is TGCGCCAGCAGCCTGGACAGGGATAGGTACGAGCAGTACTTC.

The CDR3 region has the DNA TGTGCCAGTAGTATAGACCCGATAACAGGGCGCGGAACTTTCTTT. Its protein is CASSIDPITGRGTFF. This chain uses TRBV19 with TRBJ1-1; D may be TRBD1 (6 bases). The V end was cut by 0 bases, the J end by 12 bases, with 20 bases between. The CDR3 length is 15 residues. Germline values: CDR1 LNHDA, CDR2 SQIVND (reference sequence).